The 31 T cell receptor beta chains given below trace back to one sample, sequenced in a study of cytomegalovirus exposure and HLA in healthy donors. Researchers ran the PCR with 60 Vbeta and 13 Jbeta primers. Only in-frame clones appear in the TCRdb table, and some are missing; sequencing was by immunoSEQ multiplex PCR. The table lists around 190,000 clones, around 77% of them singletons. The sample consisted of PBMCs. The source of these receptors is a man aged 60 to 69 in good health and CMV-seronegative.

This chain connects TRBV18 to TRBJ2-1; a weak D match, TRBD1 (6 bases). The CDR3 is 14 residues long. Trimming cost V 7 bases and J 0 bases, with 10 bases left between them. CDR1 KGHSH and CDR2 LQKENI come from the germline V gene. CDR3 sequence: CASYQGSSYNEQFF. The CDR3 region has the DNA TGTGCCAGCTACCAGGGGTCCTCCTACAATGAGCAGTTCTTC.

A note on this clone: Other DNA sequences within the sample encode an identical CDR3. The CDR3 region is CASSLELAGAYEQYF. DNA for the CDR3: TGTGCCAGCAGCTTGGAGCTAGCGGGGGCCTACGAGCAGTACTTC. The chain links TRBV5-5 to TRBJ2-7; TRBD2 agrees at 10 bases. Per the germline V gene, CDR1 is SGHKS and CDR2 is YYEKEE (reference sequence). Trimming cost V 0 bases and J 2 bases; bases outside gene matches: 2. There are 15 residues in the CDR3.

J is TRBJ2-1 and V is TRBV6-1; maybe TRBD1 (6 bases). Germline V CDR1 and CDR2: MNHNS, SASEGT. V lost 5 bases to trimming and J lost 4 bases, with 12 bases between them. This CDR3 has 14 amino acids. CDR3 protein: CASSPGTFYNEQFF. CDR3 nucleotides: TGTGCCAGCAGTCCCGGGACATTTTACAATGAGCAGTTCTTC.

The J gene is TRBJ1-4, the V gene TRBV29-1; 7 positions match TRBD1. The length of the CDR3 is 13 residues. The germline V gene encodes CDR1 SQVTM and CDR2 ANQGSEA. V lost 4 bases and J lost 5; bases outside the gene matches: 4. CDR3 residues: CSVVGRGNEKLFF. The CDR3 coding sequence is TGCAGCGTTGTGGGCAGGGGGAATGAAAAACTGTTTTTT.

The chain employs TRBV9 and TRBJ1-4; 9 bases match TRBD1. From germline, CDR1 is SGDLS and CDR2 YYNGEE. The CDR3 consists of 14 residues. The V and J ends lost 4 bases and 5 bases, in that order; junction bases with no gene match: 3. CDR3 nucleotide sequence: TGTGCCAGCAGCCCCGGGACAGGGAATGAAAAACTGTTTTTT. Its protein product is CASSPGTGNEKLFF. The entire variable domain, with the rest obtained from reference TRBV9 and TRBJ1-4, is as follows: DSGVTQTPKHLITATGQRVTLRCSPRSGDLSVYWYQQSLDQGLQFLIQYYNGEERAKGNILERFSAQQFPDLHSELNLSSLELGDSALYFCASSPGTGNEKLFFGSGTQLSVL.

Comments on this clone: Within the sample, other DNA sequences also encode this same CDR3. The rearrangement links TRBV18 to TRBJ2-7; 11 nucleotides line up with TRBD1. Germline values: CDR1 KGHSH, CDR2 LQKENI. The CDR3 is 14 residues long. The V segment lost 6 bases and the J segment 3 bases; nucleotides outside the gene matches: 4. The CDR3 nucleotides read TGTGCCAGCTCGCCTGGGACAGGGGGCTACGAGCAGTACTTC. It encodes CASSPGTGGYEQYF. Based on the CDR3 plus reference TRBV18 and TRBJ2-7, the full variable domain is NAGVMQNPRHLVRRRGQEARLRCSPMKGHSHVYWYRQLPEEGLKFMVYLQKENIIDESGMPKERFSAEFPKEGPSILRIQQVVRGDSAAYFCASSPGTGGYEQYFGPGTRLTVT.

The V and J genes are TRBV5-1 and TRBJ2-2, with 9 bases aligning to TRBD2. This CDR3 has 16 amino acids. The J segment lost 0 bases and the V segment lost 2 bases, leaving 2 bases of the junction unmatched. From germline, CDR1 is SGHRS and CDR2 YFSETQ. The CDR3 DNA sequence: TGCGCCAGCAGCTTAGCGGGGGGCGCGAACACCGGGGAGCTGTTTTTT. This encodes CASSLAGGANTGELFF.

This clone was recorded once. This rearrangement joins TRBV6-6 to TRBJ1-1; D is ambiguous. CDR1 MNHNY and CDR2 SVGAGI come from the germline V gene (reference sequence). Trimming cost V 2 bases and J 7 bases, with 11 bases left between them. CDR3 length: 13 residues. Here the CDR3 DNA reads TGTGCCAGCAGTTACACTGGAGTGGGTGAAGCTTTCTTT. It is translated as CASSYTGVGEAFF.

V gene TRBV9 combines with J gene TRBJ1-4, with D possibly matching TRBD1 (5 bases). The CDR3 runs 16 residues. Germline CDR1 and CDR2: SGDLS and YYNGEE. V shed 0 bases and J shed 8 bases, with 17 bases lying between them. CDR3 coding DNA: TGTGCCAGCAGCGTAGATACAGGCAGGGTGGGGGAAAAACTGTTTTTT. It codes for CASSVDTGRVGEKLFF.

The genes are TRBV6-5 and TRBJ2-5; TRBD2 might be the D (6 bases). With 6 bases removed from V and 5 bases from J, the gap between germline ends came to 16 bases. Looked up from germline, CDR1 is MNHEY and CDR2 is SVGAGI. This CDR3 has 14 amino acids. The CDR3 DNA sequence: TGTGCCAGCAGGGCGACACGGGGGAGTGAGACCCAGTACTTC. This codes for CASRATRGSETQYF.

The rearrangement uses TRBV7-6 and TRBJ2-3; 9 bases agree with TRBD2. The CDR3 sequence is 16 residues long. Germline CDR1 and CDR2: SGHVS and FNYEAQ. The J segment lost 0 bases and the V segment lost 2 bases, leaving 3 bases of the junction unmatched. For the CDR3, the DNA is TGTGCCAGCAGCTTACTGCTAGCGGGAAGCACAGATACGCAGTATTTT. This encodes CASSLLLAGSTDTQYF.

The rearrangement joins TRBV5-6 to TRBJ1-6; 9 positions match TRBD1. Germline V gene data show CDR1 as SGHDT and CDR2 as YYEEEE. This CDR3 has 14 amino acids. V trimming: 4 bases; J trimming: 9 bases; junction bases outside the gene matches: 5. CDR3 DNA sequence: TGTGCCAGCAGCATTTACAGGGGGCGTTCACCCCTCCACTTT. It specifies CASSIYRGRSPLHF.

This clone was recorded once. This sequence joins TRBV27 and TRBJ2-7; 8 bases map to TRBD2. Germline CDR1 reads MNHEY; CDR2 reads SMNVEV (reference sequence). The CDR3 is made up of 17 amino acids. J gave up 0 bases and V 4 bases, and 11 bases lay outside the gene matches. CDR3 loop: CASSSGVSGSDSYEQYF. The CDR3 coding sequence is TGTGCCAGCAGTTCGGGGGTGAGCGGGAGTGACTCCTACGAGCAGTACTTC.

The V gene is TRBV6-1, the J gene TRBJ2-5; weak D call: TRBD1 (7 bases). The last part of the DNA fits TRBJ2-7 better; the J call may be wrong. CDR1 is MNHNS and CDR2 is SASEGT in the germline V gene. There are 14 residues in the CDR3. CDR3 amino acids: CASSDRGTDYEQYF. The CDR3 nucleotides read TGTGCCAGCAGTGACCGCGGGACAGACTACGAGCAGTACTTC.

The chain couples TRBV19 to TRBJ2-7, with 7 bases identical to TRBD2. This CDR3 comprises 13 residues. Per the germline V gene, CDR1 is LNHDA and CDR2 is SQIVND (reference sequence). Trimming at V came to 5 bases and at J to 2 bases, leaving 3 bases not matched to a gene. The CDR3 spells CASSWGGTYEQYF. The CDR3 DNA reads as TGTGCCAGTAGTTGGGGGGGTACCTACGAGCAGTACTTC.

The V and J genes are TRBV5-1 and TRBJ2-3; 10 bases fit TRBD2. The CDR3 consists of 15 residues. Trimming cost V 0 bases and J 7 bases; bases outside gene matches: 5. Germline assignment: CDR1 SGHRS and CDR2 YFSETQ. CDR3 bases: TGCGCCAGCAGCTTGGTGAGCGGGGGGGAAAATACGCAGTATTTT. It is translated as CASSLVSGGENTQYF.

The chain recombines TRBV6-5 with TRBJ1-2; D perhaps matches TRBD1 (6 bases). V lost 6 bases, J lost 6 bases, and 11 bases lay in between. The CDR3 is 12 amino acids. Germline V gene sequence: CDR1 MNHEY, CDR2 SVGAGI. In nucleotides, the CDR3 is TGTGCCAGCAGACACTACAGGGATGGCTACACCTTC. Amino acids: CASRHYRDGYTF.

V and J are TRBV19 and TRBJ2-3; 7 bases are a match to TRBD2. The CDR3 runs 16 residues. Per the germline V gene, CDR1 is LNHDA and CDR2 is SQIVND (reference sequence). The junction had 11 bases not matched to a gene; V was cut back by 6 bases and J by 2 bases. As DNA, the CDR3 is TGTGCCAGTAGGCCCCCAGGAGCGGGAAACACAGATACGCAGTATTTT. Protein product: CASRPPGAGNTDTQYF.

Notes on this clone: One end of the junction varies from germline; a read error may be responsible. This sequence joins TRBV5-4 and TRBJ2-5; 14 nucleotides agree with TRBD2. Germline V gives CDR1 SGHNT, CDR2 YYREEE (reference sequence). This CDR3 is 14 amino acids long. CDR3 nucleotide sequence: TGTGCCAGCAGCCCTCCGGGACTAGCGGGGGAGCTTGACTTC. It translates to CASSPPGLAGELDF.

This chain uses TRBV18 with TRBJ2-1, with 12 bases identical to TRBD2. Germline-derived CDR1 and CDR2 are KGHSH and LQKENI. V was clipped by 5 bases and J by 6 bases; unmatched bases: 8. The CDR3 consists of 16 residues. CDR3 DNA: TGTGCCAGCTCATCAAGGACTAGCGGGGCCGTCAATGAGCAGTTCTTC. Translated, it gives CASSSRTSGAVNEQFF.

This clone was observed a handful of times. The CDR3: CASSISGAEQYF. DNA for the CDR3: TGCGCCAGCAGCATCTCTGGGGCCGAGCAGTACTTC. The rearrangement joins TRBV5-1 to TRBJ2-7; a possible D gene is TRBD1 (5 bases). Trimming left V 4 bases short and J 6 bases short, with 11 bases between. Germline CDR1 SGHRS, CDR2 YFSETQ. The CDR3 spans 12 residues.

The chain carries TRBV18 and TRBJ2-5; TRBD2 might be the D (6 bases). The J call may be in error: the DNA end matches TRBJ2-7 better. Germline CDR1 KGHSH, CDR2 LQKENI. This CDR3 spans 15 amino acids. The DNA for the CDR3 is TGTGCCAGCTCACCAAGGTCGGAGGGAGCCTACGAGCAGTACTTC. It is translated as CASSPRSEGAYEQYF.

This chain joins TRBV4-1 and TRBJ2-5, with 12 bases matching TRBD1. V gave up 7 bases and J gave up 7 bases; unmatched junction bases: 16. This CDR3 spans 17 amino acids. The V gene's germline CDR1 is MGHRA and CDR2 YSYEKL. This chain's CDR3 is CASTSSGTGGPTSTQYF. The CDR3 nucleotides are TGCGCCAGCACCTCAAGCGGGACAGGGGGCCCGACGTCGACCCAGTACTTC.

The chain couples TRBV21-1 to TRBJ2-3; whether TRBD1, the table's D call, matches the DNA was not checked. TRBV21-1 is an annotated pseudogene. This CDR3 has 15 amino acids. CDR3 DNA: TGTGCCAGCAGCGCTGGACAGGGGGAGACAGATACGCAGTATTTT. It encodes CASSAGQGETDTQYF.

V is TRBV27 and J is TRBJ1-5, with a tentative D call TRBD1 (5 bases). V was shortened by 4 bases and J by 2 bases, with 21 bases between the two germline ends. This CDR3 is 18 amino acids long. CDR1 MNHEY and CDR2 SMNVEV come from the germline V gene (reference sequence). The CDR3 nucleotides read TGTGCCAGCAGTTCCGGCGGGACGACCAGGATGGGCAATCAGCCCCAGCATTTT. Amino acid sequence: CASSSGGTTRMGNQPQHF.

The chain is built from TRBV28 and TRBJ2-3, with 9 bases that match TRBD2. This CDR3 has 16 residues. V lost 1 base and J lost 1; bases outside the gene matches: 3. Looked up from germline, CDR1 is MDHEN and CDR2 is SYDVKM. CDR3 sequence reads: CASSLFERGGTDTQYF. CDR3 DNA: TGTGCCAGCAGTTTATTCGAGCGGGGGGGCACAGATACGCAGTATTTT.

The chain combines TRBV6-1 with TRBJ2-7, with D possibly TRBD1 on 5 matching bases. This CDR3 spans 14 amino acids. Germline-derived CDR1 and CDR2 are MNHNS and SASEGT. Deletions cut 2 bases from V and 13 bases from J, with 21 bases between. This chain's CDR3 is CASSERQGGRGNYF. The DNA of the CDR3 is TGTGCCAGCAGTGAACGTCAGGGCGGCCGCGGTAATTACTTC.

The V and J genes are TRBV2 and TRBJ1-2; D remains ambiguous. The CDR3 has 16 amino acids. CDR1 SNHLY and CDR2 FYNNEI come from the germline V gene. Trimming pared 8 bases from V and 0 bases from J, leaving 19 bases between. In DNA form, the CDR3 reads TGTGCCAGCGACCCCTACCCGGGAGCCTCTAACTATGGCTACACCTTC. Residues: CASDPYPGASNYGYTF.

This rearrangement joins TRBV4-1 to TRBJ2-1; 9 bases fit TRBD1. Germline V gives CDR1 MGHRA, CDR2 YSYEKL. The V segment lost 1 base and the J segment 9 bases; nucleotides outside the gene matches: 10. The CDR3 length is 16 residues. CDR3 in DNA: TGCGCCAGCAGCCAAGGGGGGGACAGGGTAAACGGTGAGCAGTTCTTC. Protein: CASSQGGDRVNGEQFF.

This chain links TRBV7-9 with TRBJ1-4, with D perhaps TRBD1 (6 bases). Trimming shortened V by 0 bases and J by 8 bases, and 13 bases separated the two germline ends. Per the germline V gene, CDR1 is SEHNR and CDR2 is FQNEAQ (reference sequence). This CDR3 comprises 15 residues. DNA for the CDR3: TGTGCCAGCAGCTTAGCGCAAGGGGGGGGCGAAAAACTGTTTTTT. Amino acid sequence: CASSLAQGGGEKLFF.

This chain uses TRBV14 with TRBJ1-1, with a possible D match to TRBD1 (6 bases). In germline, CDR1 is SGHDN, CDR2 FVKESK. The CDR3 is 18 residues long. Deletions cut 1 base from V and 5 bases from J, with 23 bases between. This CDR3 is CASSQGDTRSVWGTEAFF. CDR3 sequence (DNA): TGTGCCAGCAGCCAAGGGGACACCAGATCGGTATGGGGGACTGAAGCTTTCTTT. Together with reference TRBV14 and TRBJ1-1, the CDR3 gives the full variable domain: EAGVTQFPSHSVIEKGQTVTLRCDPISGHDNLYWYRRVMGKEIKFLLHFVKESKQDESGMPNNRFLAERTGGTYSTLKVQPAELEDSGVYFCASSQGDTRSVWGTEAFFGQGTRLTVV.